The 22 T cell receptor beta chains below all came from one sample that was sequenced in a study of beta chain features in type 1 diabetes. Expressed TCRB transcripts got sequenced, as all isolated RNA was reverse transcribed. The repertoire was sequenced with immunoSEQ multiplex PCR; TCRdb's copy has only in-frame clones and lacks some. The sample carries about 370,000 clones, around 16% recorded once. Input material: naive CD4+ T cells from blood. The origin of the receptors is a woman under 30 in good health.

This clone has only a few counts. The chain joins TRBV10-3 to TRBJ2-1, with 7 bases matching TRBD2. The CDR3 length is 15 residues. Germline lookup yields CDR1 ENHRY and CDR2 SYGVKD. With 2 bases clipped from V and 0 bases from J, the junction kept 1 base outside the gene matches. In nucleotides, the CDR3 is TGTGCCATCAGTGAGGGCGGGAGCTCCTACAATGAGCAGTTCTTC. This sequence encodes CAISEGGSSYNEQFF.

J is TRBJ2-3 and V is TRBV4-2; TRBD2 agrees at 15 bases. This CDR3 is built from 19 residues. The germline gives CDR1 LGHNA, CDR2 YNFKEQ. V was pared by 7 bases and J by 0 bases, with 11 bases of the junction left unmatched. CDR3 region: CASTRFGTSGRISTDTQYF. The CDR3 region has the DNA TGTGCCAGCACCCGGTTCGGGACTAGCGGGAGGATAAGCACAGATACGCAGTATTTT.

The rearrangement joins TRBV30 to TRBJ1-1; D is unresolved. V dropped 2 bases and J dropped 4 bases, with 11 bases sitting between them. The germline gives CDR1 GTSNPN, CDR2 SVGIG (reference sequence). The CDR3 contains 13 residues. This chain's CDR3 is CAWSTVVRTEAFF. CDR3 nucleotides: TGTGCCTGGAGTACAGTCGTTCGCACTGAAGCTTTCTTT.

The chain links TRBV7-8 to TRBJ1-1; no firm D call. The V gene's germline CDR1 is SGHVS and CDR2 FQNEAQ. The CDR3 runs 13 residues. Trimming removed 3 bases from V and 1 base from J, with 6 bases in between. The CDR3 sequence is CASSLQRNTEAFF. The CDR3, as DNA: TGTGCCAGCAGCTTGCAGCGGAACACTGAAGCTTTCTTT.

This clone turned up a few times. The chain carries TRBV29-1 and TRBJ2-3; 11 positions match TRBD2. Germline V gives CDR1 SQVTM, CDR2 ANQGSEA. The CDR3 has 14 residues. The CDR3 here is CAGKTSGRTDTQYF. CDR3 nucleotide sequence: TGCGCCGGGAAAACTAGCGGGAGAACAGATACGCAGTATTTT.

The rearrangement uses TRBV30 and TRBJ1-5; possible D gene TRBD1, 5 bases. CDR1 GTSNPN and CDR2 SVGIG come from the germline V gene (reference sequence). The CDR3 length is 15 residues. Trimming stripped 2 bases from V and 4 bases from J, with 15 bases between. The CDR3, as DNA: TGTGCCTGGAGTTTCCCCGGGACTAGGAATCAGCCCCAGCATTTT. Its translation: CAWSFPGTRNQPQHF.

The chain uses TRBV5-1 and TRBJ2-3, with a possible D match to TRBD2 (6 bases). The ends were cut back, 0 bases at V and 4 bases at J, with 15 bases in the middle. Germline V gives CDR1 SGHRS, CDR2 YFSETQ. This CDR3 is 16 amino acids long. The CDR3 spells CASSLVGGFNADTQYF. The CDR3 DNA follows: TGCGCCAGCAGCTTGGTTGGAGGGTTCAATGCAGATACGCAGTATTTT.

The DNA for the CDR3 is TGTGCCAGCAGCCGGACAGGAAATGAGCAGTTCTTC. Protein sequence: CASSRTGNEQFF. V is TRBV7-9 and J is TRBJ2-1; TRBD1 aligns across 7 bases. J lost 7 bases, V lost 5 bases, and 2 bases had no gene match. The CDR3 consists of 12 residues. Germline V lookup: CDR1 SEHNR, CDR2 FQNEAQ (reference sequence).

In this sample, this clone turned up a few times. The V call is TRBV4-1, the J call TRBJ2-3; 9 nucleotides line up with TRBD1. Germline lookup yields CDR1 MGHRA and CDR2 YSYEKL. Trimming took 2 bases from V and 2 from J; bases not matched to a gene: 8. The CDR3 covers 17 residues. The CDR3 reads CASSQSWDRAITDTQYF. Here the CDR3 DNA reads TGCGCCAGCAGCCAATCTTGGGACAGGGCGATCACAGATACGCAGTATTTT.

This clone appeared a few times. The CDR3 bases are TGTGCCAGCTCACCGTCGCCGGTCACAGATACGCAGTATTTT. This translates into CASSPSPVTDTQYF. The chain combines TRBV18 with TRBJ2-3, with D unresolved. The ends were cut back, 3 bases at V and 2 bases at J, with 9 bases in the middle. The CDR3 has 14 amino acids. CDR1 is KGHSH and CDR2 is LQKENI in the germline V gene.

This clone was seen more than once but under ten times. This chain links TRBV4-2 with TRBJ2-7, with D possibly TRBD2 on 6 matching bases. This CDR3 comprises 15 residues. Germline lookup yields CDR1 LGHNA and CDR2 YNFKEQ. V lost 0 bases and J lost 2, with 11 bases in between. CDR3 DNA sequence: TGTGCCAGCAGCCAAGATGGACGGACTACCTACGAGCAGTACTTC. Its translation is CASSQDGRTTYEQYF.

This clone was counted between two and nine times. This chain connects TRBV5-1 to TRBJ2-1; maybe TRBD2 (5 bases). The CDR3 consists of 15 residues. Germline loops: CDR1 SGHRS, CDR2 YFSETQ. V shed 1 base and J shed 4 bases, with 12 bases lying between them. The CDR3 DNA reads as TGCGCCAGCAGCTTGAGTGGAGCGGAATACAATGAGCAGTTCTTC. It codes for CASSLSGAEYNEQFF.

The chain couples TRBV5-1 to TRBJ2-3; the D gene is possibly TRBD1 (5 bases). The CDR3 has 15 amino acids. Germline CDR1 and CDR2: SGHRS and YFSETQ. Trimming pared 0 bases from V and 0 bases from J, leaving 8 bases between. Here the CDR3 reads CASSLADRSTDTQYF. The CDR3 DNA reads TGCGCCAGCAGCTTGGCAGACAGAAGCACAGATACGCAGTATTTT.

This rearrangement joins TRBV7-8 to TRBJ2-5; 7 bases agree with TRBD2. The CDR3 has 14 residues. Per the germline V gene, CDR1 is SGHVS and CDR2 is FQNEAQ. Trimming took 5 bases from V and 2 from J; bases not matched to a gene: 5. The CDR3 nucleotides read TGTGCCAGCAGCAGAGGACTAGTTCAAGAGACCCAGTACTTC. Translated: CASSRGLVQETQYF.

This chain links TRBV4-3 with TRBJ2-3; D is possibly TRBD2 (5 bases). This CDR3 is 12 amino acids long. The germline V gene has CDR1 LGHNA and CDR2 YSLEER. V lost 2 bases and J lost 6, with 6 bases in between. CDR3 bases: TGCGCCAGCAGCCAAAGAGGGGATACGCAGTATTTT. Residues: CASSQRGDTQYF.

V usage is TRBV4-2 and J usage is TRBJ1-4; TRBD1 matches at 8 bases. Germline V gene sequence: CDR1 LGHNA, CDR2 YNFKEQ. The CDR3 consists of 16 residues. Germline trimming cut 3 bases from V and 8 bases from J; bases unmatched to any gene: 11. The CDR3 nucleotides read TGTGCCAGCAGCCATGATCCGGACAGGGTCGGAGAAAAACTGTTTTTT. It is translated as CASSHDPDRVGEKLFF.

The J gene is TRBJ2-2, the V gene TRBV2, with D maybe TRBD1 (6 bases). Germline values: CDR1 SNHLY, CDR2 FYNNEI. V was clipped by 6 bases and J by 6 bases, with 8 bases between them. The CDR3 runs 12 residues. CDR3 DNA sequence: TGTGCCAGCAGCAGGGGCCCCGGGGAGCTGTTTTTT. It translates to CASSRGPGELFF. Drawing the rest from reference TRBV2 and TRBJ2-2, the complete variable domain is EPEVTQTPSHQVTQMGQEVILRCVPISNHLYFYWYRQILGQKVEFLVSFYNNEISEKSEIFDDQFSVERPDGSNFTLKIRSTKLEDSAMYFCASSRGPGELFFGEGSRLTVL.

This clone has a handful of counts. The chain is built from TRBV6-5 and TRBJ1-1, with 7 bases lining up with TRBD1. CDR1 MNHEY and CDR2 SVGAGI come from the germline V gene. The CDR3 contains 14 residues. V shed 7 bases, J shed 1 base, and the junction held 6 bases outside the gene matches. DNA of the CDR3: TGTGCCAGCACTAAACAGGGGAGGAACACTGAAGCTTTCTTT. As protein: CASTKQGRNTEAFF.

The chain links TRBV9 to TRBJ2-1; 11 nucleotides line up with TRBD2. CDR3 length: 15 amino acids. Germline values: CDR1 SGDLS, CDR2 YYNGEE. With 4 bases clipped from V and 7 bases from J, the junction kept 7 bases outside the gene matches. The CDR3 DNA is TGTGCCAGCAGCTCAACTAGCGGGAGTTGGAATGAGCAGTTCTTC. This encodes CASSSTSGSWNEQFF.

Only a few counts were recorded for this clone. The chain uses TRBV7-8 and TRBJ1-2, with unresolved D. V lost 1 base, J lost 8 bases, and 14 bases lay in between. The germline CDR1 and CDR2 sequences are SGHVS and FQNEAQ. The CDR3 has 14 residues. CDR3 bases: TGTGCCAGCAGCTTAGGCCTCCTGGGAGGCGGCTACACCTTC. It specifies CASSLGLLGGGYTF.

The gene calls are TRBV4-2 and TRBJ2-7; D is possibly TRBD2 (5 bases). Germline values: CDR1 LGHNA, CDR2 YNFKEQ. V was trimmed by 2 bases and J by 2 bases, leaving 7 bases between them. The CDR3 extends over 13 amino acids. This CDR3 reads CASSQIGAYEQYF. CDR3 nucleotide sequence: TGTGCCAGCAGCCAAATCGGGGCCTACGAGCAGTACTTC.

V gene TRBV9 combines with J gene TRBJ2-2, with D perhaps TRBD1 (5 bases). Looked up from germline, CDR1 is SGDLS and CDR2 is YYNGEE. Trimming removed 4 bases at V and 3 bases at J, with 10 bases between. This CDR3 spans 14 amino acids. The CDR3 region is CASSRQIDTGELFF. The CDR3 DNA follows: TGTGCCAGCAGCAGACAGATAGACACCGGGGAGCTGTTTTTT. The full variable domain, its missing parts supplied by reference TRBV9 and TRBJ2-2, is DSGVTQTPKHLITATGQRVTLRCSPRSGDLSVYWYQQSLDQGLQFLIQYYNGEERAKGNILERFSAQQFPDLHSELNLSSLELGDSALYFCASSRQIDTGELFFGEGSRLTVL.